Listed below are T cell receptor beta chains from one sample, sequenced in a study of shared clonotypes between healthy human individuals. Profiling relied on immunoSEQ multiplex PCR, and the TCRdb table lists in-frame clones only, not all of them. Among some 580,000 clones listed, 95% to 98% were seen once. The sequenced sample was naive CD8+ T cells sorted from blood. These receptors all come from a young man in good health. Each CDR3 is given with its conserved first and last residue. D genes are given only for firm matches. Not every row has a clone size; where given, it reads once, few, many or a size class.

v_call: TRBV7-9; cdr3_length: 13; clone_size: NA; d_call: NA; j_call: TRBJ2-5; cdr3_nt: TGTGCCAGCACCCGTGAAGGGGGTGAGACCCAGTACTTC; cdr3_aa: CASTREGGETQYF
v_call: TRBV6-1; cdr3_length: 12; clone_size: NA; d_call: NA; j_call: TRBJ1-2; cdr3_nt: TGTGCCAGCAGTGAGGGTCCCTATGGCTACACCTTC; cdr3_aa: CASSEGPYGYTF
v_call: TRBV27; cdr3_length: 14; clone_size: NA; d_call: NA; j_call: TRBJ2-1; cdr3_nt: TGTGCCAGCAGTCCCGTTATGTCCTACAATGAGCAGTTCTTC; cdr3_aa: CASSPVMSYNEQFF
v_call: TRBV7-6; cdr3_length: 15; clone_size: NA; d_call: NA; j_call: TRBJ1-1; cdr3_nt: TGTGCCAGCAGCTTGAGTCCAGATTTGGGCACTGAAGCTTTCTTT; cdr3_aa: CASSLSPDLGTEAFF
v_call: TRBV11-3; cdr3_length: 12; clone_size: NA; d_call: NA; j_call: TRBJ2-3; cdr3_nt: TGTGCCAGCAGCCTAATGGCAGATACGCAGTATTTT; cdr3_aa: CASSLMADTQYF
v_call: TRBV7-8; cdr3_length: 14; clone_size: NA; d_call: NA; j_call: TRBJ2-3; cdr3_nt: TGTGCCAGCAGCCCCGACGATGCCACAGATACGCAGTATTTT; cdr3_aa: CASSPDDATDTQYF
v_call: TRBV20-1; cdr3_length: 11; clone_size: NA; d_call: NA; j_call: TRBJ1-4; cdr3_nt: TGCAGTGCTTGGGGGGATGAAAAACTGTTTTTT; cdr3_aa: CSAWGDEKLFF
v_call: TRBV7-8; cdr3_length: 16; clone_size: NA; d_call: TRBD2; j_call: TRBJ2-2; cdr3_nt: TGTGCCAGCAGCTTGAGCGGGAGCGGTTCCACCGGGGAGCTGTTTTTT; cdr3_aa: CASSLSGSGSTGELFF
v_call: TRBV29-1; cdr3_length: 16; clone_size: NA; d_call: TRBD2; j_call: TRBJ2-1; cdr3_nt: TGCAGCGTTGGCGGAGGCGCGGGAGTCGTTTACAATGAGCAGTTCTTC; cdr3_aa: CSVGGGAGVVYNEQFF
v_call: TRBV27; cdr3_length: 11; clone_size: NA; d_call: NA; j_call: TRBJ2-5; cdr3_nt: TGTGCCAGCAGGGTCGGGGGGACCCAGTACTTC; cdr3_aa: CASRVGGTQYF
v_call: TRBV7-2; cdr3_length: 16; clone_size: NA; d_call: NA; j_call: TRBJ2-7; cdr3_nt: TGTGCCAGCAGCTTAGTTGGCGGGGCCTTCCTCTACGAGCAGTACTTC; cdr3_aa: CASSLVGGAFLYEQYF
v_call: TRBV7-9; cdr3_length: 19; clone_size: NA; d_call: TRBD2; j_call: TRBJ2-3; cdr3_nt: TGTGCCAGCAGCCCTGGACTAGCGGGAGGGCCGTTCTTCCCAGATACGCAGTATTTT; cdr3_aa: CASSPGLAGGPFFPDTQYF
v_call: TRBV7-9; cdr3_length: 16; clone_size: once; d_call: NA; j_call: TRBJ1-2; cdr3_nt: TGTGCCAGCTGGATGGGAACGGGAGATAAGATGGGTGGCTACACCTTC; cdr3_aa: CASWMGTGDKMGGYTF
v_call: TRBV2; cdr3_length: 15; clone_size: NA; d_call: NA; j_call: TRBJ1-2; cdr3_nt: TGTGCCAGCAGTGAAGACAGGGTTGCCCATATTGGCTACACCTTC; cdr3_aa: CASSEDRVAHIGYTF
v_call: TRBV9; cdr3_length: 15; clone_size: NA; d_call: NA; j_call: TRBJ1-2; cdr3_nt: TGTGCCAGCAGCGTAGGTGTAGGGGGAGGATATGGCTACACCTTC; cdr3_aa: CASSVGVGGGYGYTF
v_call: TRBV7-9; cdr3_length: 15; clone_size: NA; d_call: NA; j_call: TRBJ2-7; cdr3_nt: TGTGCCAGCACCCCAGGGGCTTACTCCAACTACGAGCAGTACTTC; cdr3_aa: CASTPGAYSNYEQYF
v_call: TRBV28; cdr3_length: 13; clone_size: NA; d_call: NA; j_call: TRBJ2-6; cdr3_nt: TGTGCCGCTCTGGGGTCTGGGGCCAACGTCCTGACTTTC; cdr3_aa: CAALGSGANVLTF
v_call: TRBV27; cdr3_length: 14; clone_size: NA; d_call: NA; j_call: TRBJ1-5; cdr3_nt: TGTGCCAGCAGTTCCTTACAGGGAACTCAGCCCCAGCATTTT; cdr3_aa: CASSSLQGTQPQHF
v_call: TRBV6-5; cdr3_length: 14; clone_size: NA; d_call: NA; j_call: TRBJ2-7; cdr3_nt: TGTGCCAGCAGTTACTCTGGGGAAAACGACGAGCAGTACTTC; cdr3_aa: CASSYSGENDEQYF
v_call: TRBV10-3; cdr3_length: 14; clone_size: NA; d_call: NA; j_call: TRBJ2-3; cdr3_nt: TGTGCCATCAGTGAGTCGGGGAATCAAGATACGCAGTATTTT; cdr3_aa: CAISESGNQDTQYF
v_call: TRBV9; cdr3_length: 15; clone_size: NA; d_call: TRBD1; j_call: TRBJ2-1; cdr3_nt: TGTGCCAGCAGCGTAGGGACAGGGGGTAGGAATGAGCAGTTCTTC; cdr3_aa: CASSVGTGGRNEQFF
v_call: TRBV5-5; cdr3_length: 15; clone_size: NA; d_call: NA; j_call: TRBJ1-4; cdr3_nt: TGTGCCAGCAGCTTAGGGGAACTAGTAAGGGAAAAACTGTTTTTT; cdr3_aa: CASSLGELVREKLFF
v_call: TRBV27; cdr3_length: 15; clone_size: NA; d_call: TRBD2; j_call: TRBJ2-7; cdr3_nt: TGTGCCAGCAGTTTATTAGGCGGGAGAAACTACGAGCAGTACTTC; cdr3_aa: CASSLLGGRNYEQYF
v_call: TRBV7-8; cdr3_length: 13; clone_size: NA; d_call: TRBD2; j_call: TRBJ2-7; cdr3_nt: TGTGCCAGCACCTTAGCGGGAGATCGCGAGCAGTACTTC; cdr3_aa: CASTLAGDREQYF
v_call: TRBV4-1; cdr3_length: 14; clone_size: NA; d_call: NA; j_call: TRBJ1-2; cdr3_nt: TGCGCCAGCAGCCAAGATAAGGACATCTATGGCTACACCTTC; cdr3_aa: CASSQDKDIYGYTF
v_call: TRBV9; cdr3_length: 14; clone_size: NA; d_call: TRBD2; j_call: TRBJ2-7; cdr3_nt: TGTGCCAGCACAAGGACTAGCGGATCCTACGAGCAGTACTTC; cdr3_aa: CASTRTSGSYEQYF
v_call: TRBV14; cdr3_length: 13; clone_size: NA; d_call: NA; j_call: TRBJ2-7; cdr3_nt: TGTGCCAGCAGCCAGAGGACGAGGGGCGAGCAGTACTTC; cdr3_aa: CASSQRTRGEQYF
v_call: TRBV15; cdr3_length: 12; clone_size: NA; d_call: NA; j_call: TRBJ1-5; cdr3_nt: TGTGCCACCTCAGGGAGCAATCAGCCCCAGCATTTT; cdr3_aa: CATSGSNQPQHF
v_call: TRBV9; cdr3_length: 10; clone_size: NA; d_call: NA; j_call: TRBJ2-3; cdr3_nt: TGTGCCAGCAGCGGTAATACGCAGTATTTT; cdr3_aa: CASSGNTQYF
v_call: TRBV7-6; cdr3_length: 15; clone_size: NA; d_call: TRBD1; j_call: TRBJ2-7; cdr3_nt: TGTGCCAGCAGCCCCGGGACAGGAGAACGCTACGAGCAGTACTTC; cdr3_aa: CASSPGTGERYEQYF
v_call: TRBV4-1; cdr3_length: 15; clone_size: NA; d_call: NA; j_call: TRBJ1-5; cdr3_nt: TGCGCCAGCAGCCAAGCAGATTATAGCAATCAGCCCCAGCATTTT; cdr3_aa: CASSQADYSNQPQHF
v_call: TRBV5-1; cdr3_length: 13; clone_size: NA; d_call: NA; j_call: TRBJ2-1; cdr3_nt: TGCGCCAGCAGCCCCTGGAACCTCAATGAGCAGTTCTTC; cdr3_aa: CASSPWNLNEQFF
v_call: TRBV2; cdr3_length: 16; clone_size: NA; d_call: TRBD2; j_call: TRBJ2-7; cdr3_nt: TGTGCCAGCACCGGGACTAGCGGGAGCCTCTTGGACGAGCAGTACTTC; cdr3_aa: CASTGTSGSLLDEQYF
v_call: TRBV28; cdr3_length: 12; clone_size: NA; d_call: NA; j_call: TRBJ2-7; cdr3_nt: TGTGCCAGCAGTTTCGGAAGGGTCGGCCAGTACTTC; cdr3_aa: CASSFGRVGQYF
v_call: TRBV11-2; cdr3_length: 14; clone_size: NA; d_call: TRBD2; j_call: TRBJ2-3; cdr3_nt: TGTGCCAGCAGACTTAGCGGGAGCACAGATACGCAGTATTTT; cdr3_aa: CASRLSGSTDTQYF
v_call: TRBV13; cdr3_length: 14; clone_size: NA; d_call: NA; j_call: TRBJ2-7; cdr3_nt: TGTGCCAGCAGTACCGAGGGGTCCTCCTACGAGCAGTACTTC; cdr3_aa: CASSTEGSSYEQYF
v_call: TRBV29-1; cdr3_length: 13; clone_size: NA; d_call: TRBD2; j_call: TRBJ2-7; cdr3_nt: TGCAGCGTCACTAGCGGGAGTTACTACGAGCAGTACTTC; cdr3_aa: CSVTSGSYYEQYF
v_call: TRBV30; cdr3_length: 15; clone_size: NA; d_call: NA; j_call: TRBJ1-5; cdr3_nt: TGTGCCTGGAGTCATGGGAAACAGGGTAATCAGCCCCAGCATTTT; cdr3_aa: CAWSHGKQGNQPQHF
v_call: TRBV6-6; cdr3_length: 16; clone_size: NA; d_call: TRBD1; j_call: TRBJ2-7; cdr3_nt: TGTGCCAGCAGTTACTCGGGACAGGGTATTGCCTACGAGCAGTACTTC; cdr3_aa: CASSYSGQGIAYEQYF
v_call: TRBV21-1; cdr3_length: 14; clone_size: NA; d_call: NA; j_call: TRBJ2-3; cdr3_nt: TGTGCCAGCAGCAAGACCACCGGGGCAGATACGCAGTATTTT; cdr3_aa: CASSKTTGADTQYF